This TCR beta chain was identified in a study of monozygotic twins with inflammatory bowel disease (dated by TCRdb to between 2017 and 2020). For the study in its entirety: The complete study included about 28 monozygotic twin pairs: 19 IBD-discordant Danish pairs and nine German pairs, of which four were IBD-concordant and five were IBD-discordant. Each individual had, on average, about 151 000 unique TCRalpha sequences and 181 000 unique TCRbeta sequences available for analysis. Disease-associated traits were sought mainly through comparisons between IBD patients and their genetically identical healthy co-twins within discordant pairs. Overall study results and their limits: Fewer clonotypes were shared with other individuals by IBD patients than by healthy twins, most markedly in patients showing signs of disease activity. No single strong signal or clonotype linked to IBD turned up in the results, so the idea that one exists was not supported. No difference in repertoire similarity was observed between concordant and discordant twins, possibly owing to limited statistical power. Background noise and inter-individual variability may have been introduced into the repertoires by the differing immunosuppressive treatments among patients. The analysis was unable to tell apart different T cell subtypes. A decrease in TCRbeta repertoire diversity, as measured by inverse Simpson index, was observed in IBD patients compared with their healthy co-twins.

From each donor, a 2.5 ml peripheral blood sample was drawn into PAXgene tubes and stored at -80 degrees C. Total RNA was isolated from whole blood with the PAXgene blood miRNA kit on an automated QIAcube, without T cell sorting. Peripheral blood from monozygotic twin pairs, either concordant or discordant for inflammatory bowel disease, underwent deep TCRalpha and TCRbeta repertoire profiling that used unique molecular barcoding. For every twin pair, smoking habits were documented, and each individual was categorised as a current, former or never smoker. Receptor amplification or capture employed 5' RACE. The input for every TCR library was around 3,600 ng of total RNA. For each sample, cDNA synthesis was carried out in eight separate reactions using SMARTScribe reverse transcriptase. During cDNA synthesis, unique molecular identifiers containing a 6-nucleotide sample barcode were introduced by template switching. Two nested PCRs of roughly 15 and 9 cycles amplified the TCRalpha and TCRbeta cDNA, and bead purification followed each PCR. Before amplification, the cDNA was treated with uracil DNA-glycosylase and purified using the QIAquick PCR purification kit. The second PCR was the step at which Illumina TruSeq-compatible adapters and sample-specific barcodes were added. Library quality and concentration were assessed using TapeStation and Qubit, and approximately 5 ng of each library was pooled. The pooled libraries were sequenced with 2 x 100 bp reads and custom sequencing primers on an Illumina HiSeq2500 single-index Rapid Run. The study's own analysis went as follows. UMI-based consensus assembly with MiGEC version 1.2.6 was used to correct PCR and sequencing errors. MiXCR version 2.1.1 handled V(D)J alignment, clonotype assembly and CDR3 extraction. To normalise gene usage, clonotype sharing and MAIT/NKT TCR abundance, the top 1000, 10 000 and 20 000 clonotypes in each sample were analysed. After downsampling to 27 000 UMIs, diversity was calculated as the inverse Simpson index using the vegan R package. Statistical testing used paired Mann-Whitney U tests on the discordant twin pairs and applied Benjamini-Hochberg correction for multiple testing. Reads reprocessed by TCRdb are summarized as one entry per CDR3 protein sequence, and DNA is absent. TCRdb's processing, not the study's, gives the V and J calls here. The sample table includes over 110,000 distinct CDR3 sequences. The top ten constitute about 2.6% of the sample.

Concerning this clonotype: What this receptor recognizes is not known.

The CDR1 and CDR2 encoded by the germline V gene (reference sequence) are LNHDA and SQIVND. The CDR3, cysteine through phenylalanine, is 13 amino acids long. No DNA was logged. The material sequenced was blood. This TCR derives from a human donor with ulcerative colitis or Crohn's disease, or a healthy co-twin of an affected twin (not recorded which). The chain employs TRBV19 and TRBJ2-7; the TCRdb D gene call, TRBD1, has no DNA to confirm it. The CDR3 here reads CASSIGREYEQYF. The entire variable domain, with the stretches around the CDR3 drawn from the reference TRBV19 and TRBJ2-7 proteins, is DGGITQSPKYLFRKEGQNVTLSCEQNLNHDAMYWYRQDPGQGLRLIYYSQIVNDFQKGDIAEGYSVSREKKESFPLTVTSAQKNPTAFYLCASSIGREYEQYFGPGTRLTVT.